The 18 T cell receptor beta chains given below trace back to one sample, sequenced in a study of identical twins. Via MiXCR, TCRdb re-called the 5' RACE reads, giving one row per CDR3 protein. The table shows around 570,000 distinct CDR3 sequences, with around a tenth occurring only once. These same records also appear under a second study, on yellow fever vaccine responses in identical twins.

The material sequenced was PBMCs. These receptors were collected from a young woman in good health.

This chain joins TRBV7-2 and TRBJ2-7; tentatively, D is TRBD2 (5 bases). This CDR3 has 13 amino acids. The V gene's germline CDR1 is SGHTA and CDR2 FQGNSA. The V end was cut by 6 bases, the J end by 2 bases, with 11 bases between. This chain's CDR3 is CASRPGNAYEQYF. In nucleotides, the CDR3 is TGTGCCAGCAGACCCGGGAACGCCTACGAGCAGTACTTC. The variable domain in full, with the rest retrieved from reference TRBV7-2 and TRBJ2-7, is GAGVSQSPSNKVTEKGKDVELRCDPISGHTALYWYRQSLGQGLEFLIYFQGNSAPDKSGLPSDRFSAERTGGSVSTLTIQRTQQEDSAVYLCASRPGNAYEQYFGPGTRLTVT.

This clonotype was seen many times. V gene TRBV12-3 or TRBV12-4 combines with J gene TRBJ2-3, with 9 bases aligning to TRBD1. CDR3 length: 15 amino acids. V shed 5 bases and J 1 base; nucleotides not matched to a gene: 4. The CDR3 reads CASSSRDRGTDTQYF. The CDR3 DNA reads TGTGCCAGCAGTAGCCGGGACAGGGGCACAGATACGCAGTATTTT.

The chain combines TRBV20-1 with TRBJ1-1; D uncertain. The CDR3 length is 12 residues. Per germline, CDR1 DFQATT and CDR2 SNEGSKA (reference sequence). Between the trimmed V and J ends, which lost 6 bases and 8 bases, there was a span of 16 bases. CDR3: CSALRTSTEAFF. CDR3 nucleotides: TGCAGTGCCCTTCGGACCTCAACGGAAGCTTTCTTT.

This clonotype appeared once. The CDR3 loop is CATSPLASGGLTDTQYF. The CDR3 nucleotides are TGTGCCACCTCCCCCCTCGCTAGCGGGGGCCTCACAGATACGCAGTATTTT. This chain joins TRBV3-1 and TRBJ2-3; TRBD2 agrees at 10 bases. The CDR3 is made up of 17 amino acids. CDR1 LGHDT and CDR2 YNNKEL come from the germline V gene (reference sequence). The junction had 15 bases not matched to a gene; V was cut back by 10 bases and J by 2 bases.

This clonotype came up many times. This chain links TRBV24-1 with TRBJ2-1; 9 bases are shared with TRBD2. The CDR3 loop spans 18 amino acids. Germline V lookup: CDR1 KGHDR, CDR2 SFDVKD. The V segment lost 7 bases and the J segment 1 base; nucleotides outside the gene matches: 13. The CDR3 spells CATSPGLAAGVSYNEQFF. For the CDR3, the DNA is TGTGCCACCAGCCCGGGACTAGCTGCTGGGGTATCCTACAATGAGCAGTTCTTC.

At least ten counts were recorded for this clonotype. The CDR3 region is CASSREGGQPQHF. The CDR3 DNA is TGTGCCAGCAGCAGGGAAGGAGGCCAGCCCCAGCATTTT. The chain recombines TRBV6-4 with TRBJ1-5; the D gene is possibly TRBD1 (5 bases). Germline V gene lookup returns CDR1 MRHNA and CDR2 SNTAGT. This CDR3 region has 13 residues. The ends were cut back, 6 bases at V and 7 bases at J, with 13 bases in the middle.

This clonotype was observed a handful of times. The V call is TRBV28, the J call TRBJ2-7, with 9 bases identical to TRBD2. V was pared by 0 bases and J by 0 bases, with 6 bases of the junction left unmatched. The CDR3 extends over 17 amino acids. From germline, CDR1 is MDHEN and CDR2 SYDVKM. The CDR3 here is CASSLWSSGMISYEQYF. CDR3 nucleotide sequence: TGTGCCAGCAGTTTATGGTCTAGCGGGATGATCTCCTACGAGCAGTACTTC.

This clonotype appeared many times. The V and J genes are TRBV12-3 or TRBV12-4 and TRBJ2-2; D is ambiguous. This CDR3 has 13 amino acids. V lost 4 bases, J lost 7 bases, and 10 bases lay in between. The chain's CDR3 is CASSSGRFGELFF. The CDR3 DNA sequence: TGTGCCAGCAGTTCCGGGCGATTCGGGGAGCTGTTTTTT.

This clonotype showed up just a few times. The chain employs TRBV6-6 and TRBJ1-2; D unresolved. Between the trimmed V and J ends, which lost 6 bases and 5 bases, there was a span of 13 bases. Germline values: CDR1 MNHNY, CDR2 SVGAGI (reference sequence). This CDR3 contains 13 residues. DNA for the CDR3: TGTGCCAGCAGGTCACAAGAGAGTTATGGCTACACCTTC. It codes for CASRSQESYGYTF.

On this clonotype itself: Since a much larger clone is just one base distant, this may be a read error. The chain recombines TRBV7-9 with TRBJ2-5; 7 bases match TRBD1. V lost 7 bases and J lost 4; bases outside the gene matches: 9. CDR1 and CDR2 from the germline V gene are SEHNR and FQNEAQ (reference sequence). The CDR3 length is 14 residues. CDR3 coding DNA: TGTGCCAGCAACCGACAGGGAAGGGGAGAGACCCAGTACTTC. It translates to CASNRQGRGETQYF.

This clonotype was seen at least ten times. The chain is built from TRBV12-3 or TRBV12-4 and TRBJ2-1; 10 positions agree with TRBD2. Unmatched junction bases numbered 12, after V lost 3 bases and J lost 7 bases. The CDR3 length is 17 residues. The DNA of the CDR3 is TGTGCCAGCAGTTTCGAAGCGGGAGGGCCAGGGCTGAATGAGCAGTTCTTC. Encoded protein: CASSFEAGGPGLNEQFF.

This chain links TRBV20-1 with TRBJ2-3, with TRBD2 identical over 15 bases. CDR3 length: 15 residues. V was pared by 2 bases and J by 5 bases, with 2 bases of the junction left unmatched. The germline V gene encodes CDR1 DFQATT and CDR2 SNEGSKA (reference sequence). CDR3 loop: CSARRTSGRGDTQYF. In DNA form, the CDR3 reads TGCAGTGCTAGAAGGACTAGCGGGAGGGGAGATACGCAGTATTTT.

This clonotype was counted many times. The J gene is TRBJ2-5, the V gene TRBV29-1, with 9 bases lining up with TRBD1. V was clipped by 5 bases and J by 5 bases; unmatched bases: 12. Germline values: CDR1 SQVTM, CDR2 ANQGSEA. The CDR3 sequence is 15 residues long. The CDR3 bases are TGCAGCGTTACGTCACCGGGACAGGGTACGGAGACCCAGTACTTC. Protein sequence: CSVTSPGQGTETQYF.

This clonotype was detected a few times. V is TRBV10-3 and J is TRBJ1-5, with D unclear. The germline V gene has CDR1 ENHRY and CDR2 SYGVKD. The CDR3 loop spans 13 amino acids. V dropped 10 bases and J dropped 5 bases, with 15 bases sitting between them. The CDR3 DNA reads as TGTGCCACCTCTCTCGATGGGGATCAGCCCCAGCATTTT. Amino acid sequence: CATSLDGDQPQHF.

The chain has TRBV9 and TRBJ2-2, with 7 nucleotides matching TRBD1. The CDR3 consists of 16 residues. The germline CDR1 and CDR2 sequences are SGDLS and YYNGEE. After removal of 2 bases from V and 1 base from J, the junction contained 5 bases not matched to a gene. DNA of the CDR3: TGTGCCAGCAGCGTCAACCGGGACAGGAACACCGGGGAGCTGTTTTTT. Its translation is CASSVNRDRNTGELFF.

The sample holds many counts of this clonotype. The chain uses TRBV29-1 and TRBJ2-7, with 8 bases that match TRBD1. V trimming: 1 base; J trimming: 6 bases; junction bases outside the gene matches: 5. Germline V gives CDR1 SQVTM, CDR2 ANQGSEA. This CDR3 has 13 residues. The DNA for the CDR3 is TGCAGCGTTGAAGGGACAGGGTTTTCCGAGCAGTACTTC. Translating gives CSVEGTGFSEQYF.

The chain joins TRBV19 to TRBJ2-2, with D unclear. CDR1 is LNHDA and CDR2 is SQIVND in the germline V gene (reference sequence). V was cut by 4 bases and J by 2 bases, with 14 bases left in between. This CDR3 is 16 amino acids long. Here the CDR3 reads CASSTRKKSNTGELFF. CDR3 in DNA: TGTGCCAGTAGTACCCGAAAAAAAAGTAACACCGGGGAGCTGTTTTTT.

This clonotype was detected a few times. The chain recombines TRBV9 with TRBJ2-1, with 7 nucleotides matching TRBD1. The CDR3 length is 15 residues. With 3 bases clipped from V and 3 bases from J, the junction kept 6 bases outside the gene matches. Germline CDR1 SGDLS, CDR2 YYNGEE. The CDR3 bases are TGTGCCAGCAGCGCCTCTGGGACAGACTACAATGAGCAGTTCTTC. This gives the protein CASSASGTDYNEQFF.